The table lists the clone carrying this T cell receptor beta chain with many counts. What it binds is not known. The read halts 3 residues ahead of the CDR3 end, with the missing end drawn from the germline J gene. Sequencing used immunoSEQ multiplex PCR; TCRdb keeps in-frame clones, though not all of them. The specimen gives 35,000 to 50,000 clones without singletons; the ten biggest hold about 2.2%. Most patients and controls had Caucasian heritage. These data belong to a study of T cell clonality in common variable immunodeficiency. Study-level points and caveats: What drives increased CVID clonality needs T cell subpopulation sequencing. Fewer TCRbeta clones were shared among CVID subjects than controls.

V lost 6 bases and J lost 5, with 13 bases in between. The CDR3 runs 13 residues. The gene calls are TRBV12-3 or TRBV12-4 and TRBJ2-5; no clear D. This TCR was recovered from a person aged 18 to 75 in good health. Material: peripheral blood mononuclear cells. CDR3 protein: CASSLSGLETQYF. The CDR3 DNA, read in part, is TGTGCCAGCAGCCTATCAGGTCTGGAGACC.